The following is a T cell receptor (beta chain) sequence with its context. Replicate PCRs for sorted subsets used 200 to 250 ng DNA; this equaled tens of thousands of T cell genomes. Generated by immunoSEQ multiplex PCR, the TCRdb table keeps only in-frame clones and is missing some. The sample includes some 650,000 clones, about 97% of them seen just once. CDR3 length equals 15 residues. Trimming took off 7 bases at V and 2 bases at J, with 18 bases between the two ends. Germline lookup yields CDR1 MNHEY and CDR2 SVGAGI. This sample is drawn from a study of shared clonotypes between healthy human individuals.

The chain employs TRBV6-5 and TRBJ2-7; D not certain. Source material: naive CD4+ T cells sorted from blood. As to subset: CD45RA+ positively selected. The clonotype was recovered from a woman aged 25 to 45 in good health. The DNA for the CDR3 is TGTGCCAGCACCAGAGGAAAAGGTCTTACCTACGAGCAGTACTTC. Its translation is CASTRGKGLTYEQYF.